This TCR beta chain was retrieved from a study of CD8+ T cells in alopecia areata. RNA, once extracted, was reverse transcribed into cDNA for use as the sequencing template. TCRdb's table, derived via immunoSEQ multiplex PCR, lists solely in-frame clones and lacks some. Of 100,000 to 120,000 clones listed, under 60% were seen once; the top ten hold roughly 25%. The CDR3 consists of 16 residues. In germline, CDR1 is MDHEN, CDR2 SYDVKM. Trimming cost V 2 bases and J 10 bases, with 21 bases left between them. A word on this clone: Its antigen is unknown.

Study-level points and caveats: Relative to normal scalp, lesional scalp, especially alopecia totalis/universalis, showed higher clonality.

Sorting from PBMCs produced CD4+ and CD8+ T cells. The rearrangement links TRBV28 to TRBJ1-5; D possibly corresponds to TRBD1 (6 bases). Sequenced material: NKG2D-low CD8+ T cells sorted from blood. This TCR came from a human donor with alopecia areata. The CDR3 here is CASSLPGQPKVLPQHF. Here the CDR3 DNA reads TGTGCCAGCAGTTTACCCGGACAGCCAAAGGTTCTTCCCCAGCATTTT.